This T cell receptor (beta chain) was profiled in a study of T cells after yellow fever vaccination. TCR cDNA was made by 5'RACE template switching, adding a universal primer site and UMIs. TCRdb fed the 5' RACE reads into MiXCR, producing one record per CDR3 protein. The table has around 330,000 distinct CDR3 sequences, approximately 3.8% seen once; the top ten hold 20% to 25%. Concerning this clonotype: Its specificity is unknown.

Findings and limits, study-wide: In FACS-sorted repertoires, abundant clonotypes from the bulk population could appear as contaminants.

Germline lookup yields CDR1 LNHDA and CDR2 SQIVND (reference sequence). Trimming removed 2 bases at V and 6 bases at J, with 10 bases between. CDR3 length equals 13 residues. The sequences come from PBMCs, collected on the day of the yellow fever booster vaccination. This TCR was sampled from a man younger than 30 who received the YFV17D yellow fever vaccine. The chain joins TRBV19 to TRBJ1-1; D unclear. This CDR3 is CASSISRYSEAFF. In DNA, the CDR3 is TGTGCCAGTAGTATATCTAGGTATTCTGAAGCTTTCTTT.